The T cell receptor beta chain described here comes from a study of CD8 T cells in ankylosing spondylitis. This clonotype was picked up a small number of times. Its antigen is not identified. Findings and limits, study-wide: A motif of roughly 8 highly homologous TCR beta variants was seen as apparently characteristic of ankylosing spondylitis blood.

TCRdb processed the 5' RACE reads anew with MiXCR; each CDR3 protein has one entry. The sample has 220,000 or so distinct CDR3 sequences; approximately 20% are singletons. From germline, CDR1 is SNHLY and CDR2 FYNNEI. The CDR3 has 15 amino acids. Deletions cut 5 bases from V and 2 bases from J, with 13 bases between. The TCR was taken from a male donor with ankylosing spondylitis. Sequences were obtained from blood, either unsorted or a sorted T cell fraction (not recorded which). The chain has TRBV2 and TRBJ1-5; tentative D call: TRBD1 (5 bases). As DNA, the CDR3 is TGTGCCAGCAGTCTATCAGGGAGCGGCAATCAGCCCCAGCATTTT. Its protein is CASSLSGSGNQPQHF.